This is a list of T cell receptor beta chains from one sample in a study of blood T cell repertoires in COVID-19. Repertoires were generated with immunoSEQ multiplex PCR, while TCRdb's copy carries only in-frame clones and drops some. This table has 150,000 or so clones, around nine tenths appearing once. The material sequenced was peripheral blood. The receptor set was obtained from a human donor in a cohort sampled during active COVID-19. The CDR3 runs from the conserved cysteine through the conserved F or W.

j_call,v_call,cdr3_length,cdr3_aa
TRBJ2-7,TRBV6-5,14,CASSYGGGTYEQYF
TRBJ1-2,TRBV27,15,CASRRGGGAIYGYTF
TRBJ1-3,TRBV11-3,16,CASSLDGQFSGNTIYF
TRBJ2-7,TRBV2,18,CASSAGGLALSRSYEQYF
TRBJ2-7,TRBV30,14,CACAPASSSYEQYF
TRBJ1-1,TRBV10-1,19,CASSESGQGAIVRDTEAFF
TRBJ1-2,TRBV19,14,CASSIGLEEYGYTF
TRBJ2-1,TRBV6-4,14,CASSTGTGGGEQFF
TRBJ1-6,TRBV9,17,CASSVGDRDSYNSPLHF
TRBJ2-6,TRBV19,16,CASSRNRAEGANVLTF
TRBJ2-7,TRBV28,12,CATTRGPSEQYF
TRBJ2-7,TRBV14,15,CASSQVNTILREQYF
TRBJ2-7,TRBV27,19,CASSERLAGGLRSSYEQYF
TRBJ2-7,TRBV7-2,16,CASSLAVSGRVYEQYF
TRBJ1-1,TRBV6-6,14,CASSYTGRNTEAFF
TRBJ1-4,TRBV7-9,14,CASSPGGPNEKLFF
TRBJ1-2,TRBV30,15,CAWVPAQRLRGGYTF
TRBJ2-7,TRBV3-1/TRBV3-2,15,CASSQMRERALEQYF
TRBJ2-7,TRBV7-3,18,CASSLTGTSGRYFHEQYF
TRBJ2-7,TRBV7-2,15,CASSLRGGSSYEQYF